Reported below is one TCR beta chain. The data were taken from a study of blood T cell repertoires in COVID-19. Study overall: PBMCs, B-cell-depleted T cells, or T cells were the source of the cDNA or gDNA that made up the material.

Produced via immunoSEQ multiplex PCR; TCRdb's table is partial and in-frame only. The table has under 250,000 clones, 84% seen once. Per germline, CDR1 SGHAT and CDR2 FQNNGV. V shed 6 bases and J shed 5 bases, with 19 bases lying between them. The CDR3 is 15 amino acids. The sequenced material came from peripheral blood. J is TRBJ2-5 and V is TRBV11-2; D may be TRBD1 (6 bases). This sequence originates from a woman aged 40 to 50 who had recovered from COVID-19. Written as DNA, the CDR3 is TGTGCCAGCAGTACAGGGTGGTACAGGCAGGAGACCCAGTACTTC. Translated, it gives CASSTGWYRQETQYF.